Below, one T cell receptor beta chain is given with its context. The record originates from a study of beta chain features in type 1 diabetes. Germline lookup yields CDR1 SQVTM and CDR2 ANQGSEA. This CDR3 region has 18 residues. Deletions cut 5 bases from V and 0 bases from J, with 23 bases between. Since all of the isolated RNA was reverse transcribed, expressed TCRB transcripts were what got sequenced. Sequenced naive, central memory and regulatory T cell samples produced an average of about 3.57 million reads. The table came from immunoSEQ multiplex PCR; TCRdb's copy has only in-frame clones and leaves some out. The data contain a few hundred thousand clones, about 15% of them singletons. Sorting of CD4+ naive, central memory, regulatory and stem cell-like memory cells was performed via CD45RO/CCR7/CD25/CD127/CD95/CD27.

This receptor was taken from a woman younger than 35 in good health. The sequencing sample was made of naive CD4+ T cells from blood. The chain employs TRBV29-1 and TRBJ2-1; a weak D match, TRBD2 (6 bases). For the CDR3, the DNA is TGCAGCGTTCCGTTCGGCCCGGCGGGGCCTAGCTCCTACAATGAGCAGTTCTTC. It encodes CSVPFGPAGPSSYNEQFF.